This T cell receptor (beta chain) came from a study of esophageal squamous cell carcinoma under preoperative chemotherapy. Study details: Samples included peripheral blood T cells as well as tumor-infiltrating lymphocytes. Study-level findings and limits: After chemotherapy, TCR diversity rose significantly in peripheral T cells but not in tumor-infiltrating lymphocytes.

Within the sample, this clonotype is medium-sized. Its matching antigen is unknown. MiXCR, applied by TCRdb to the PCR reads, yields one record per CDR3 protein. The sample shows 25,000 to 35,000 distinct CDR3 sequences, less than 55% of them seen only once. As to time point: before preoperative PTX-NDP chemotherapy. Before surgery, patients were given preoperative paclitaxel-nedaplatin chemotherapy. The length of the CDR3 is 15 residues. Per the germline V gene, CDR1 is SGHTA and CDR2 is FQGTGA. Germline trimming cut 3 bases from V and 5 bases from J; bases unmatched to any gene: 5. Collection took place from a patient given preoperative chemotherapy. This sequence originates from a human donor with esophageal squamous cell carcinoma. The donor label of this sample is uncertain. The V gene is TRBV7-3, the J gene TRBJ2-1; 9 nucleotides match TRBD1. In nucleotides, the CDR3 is TGTGCCAGCAGCTTCCGACAGGGGGAAAACAATGAGCAGTTCTTC. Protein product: CASSFRQGENNEQFF. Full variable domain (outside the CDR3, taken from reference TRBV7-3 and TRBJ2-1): GAGVSQTPSNKVTEKGKYVELRCDPISGHTALYWYRQSLGQGPEFLIYFQGTGAADDSGLPNDRFFAVRPEGSVSTLKIQRTERGDSAVYLCASSFRQGENNEQFFGPGTRLTVL.